This TCR beta chain was observed in a study of cytomegalovirus exposure and HLA in healthy donors. For this clone: As yet, its antigen is unknown.

Donors were drawn from the approximately 110-subject validation cohort, separate from the approximately 620-subject first cohort. Profiling relied on immunoSEQ multiplex PCR, and the TCRdb table lists in-frame clones only, not all of them. Of some 77,000 clones listed, about 94% are singletons. Study-level findings and limits: With high specificity and sensitivity, the classifier reportedly diagnosed cytomegalovirus status. The tendency of first-cohort TCR clusters to co-occur in the 130 or so validation repertoires was identified by a subsequent analysis. Among TCR beta chains, those listed as cytomegalovirus-associated numbered approximately 150.

Sequenced material: PBMCs. The sequence was obtained from a man aged 18 to 30 in good health and CMV-seropositive.

The DNA for the CDR3 is TGTGCCAGCAGCTTCGTGACAGAGAACACTGAAGCTTTCTTT. Protein sequence: CASSFVTENTEAFF. The J gene is TRBJ1-1, the V gene TRBV5-6; D is perhaps TRBD1 (5 bases). Trimming pared 2 bases from V and 1 base from J, leaving 9 bases between. The CDR3 is made up of 14 amino acids. CDR1 SGHDT and CDR2 YYEEEE come from the germline V gene.